Included here is one T cell receptor (beta chain) sequence, with context. Its specificity is unknown. Participating donors were healthy, HIV-negative adults free of recent acute infections or vaccinations. The source of the sample is a study of shared clonotypes between healthy human individuals. Study-level points and caveats: Sample collection involved blood only; tissue repertoires are likely different.

This CDR3 comprises 13 residues. Germline V lookup: CDR1 GTSNPN, CDR2 SVGIG (reference sequence). An assay was performed, and its level was deep. In the original workflow: ImmunoSEQ sequences covered only the junction and lacked quality scores; filtering therefore differed. Sequencing was performed with immunoSEQ multiplex PCR; in TCRdb, only in-frame clones are kept and a portion is missing. V, J and clone size derive from that table, while D and trimming were established from the DNA sequence. The sample shows about 1.1 million clones, 70% to 85% of them seen only once. The sequence derives from a man younger than 35 in good health. Some clones in this sample may be carry-over from other donors' samples. Sequenced input: memory CD4+ T cells from PBMCs. The subset was: CD45RA-negative fraction. V and J are TRBV30 and TRBJ2-5; 10 nucleotides match TRBD1. The J call may be faulty, since TRBJ2-7 better matches the DNA end. The CDR3 spells CAWGTGAGYEQYF. CDR3 DNA: TGTGCCTGGGGGACAGGGGCGGGCTACGAGCAGTACTTC.